These T cell receptor beta chains were read from a single sample in a study of T cell responses to AZD1222 COVID-19 vaccine. The method was immunoSEQ multiplex PCR; TCRdb's version includes in-frame clones alone and lacks a portion of them. The table shows around 160,000 clones, with roughly four fifths occurring only once. The specimen was peripheral blood, collected on day 0 of MenACWY control vaccination. The receptors were gathered from an adult in good health. Each CDR3 is given with its conserved first and last residue. Each record gives: V gene, clone size, D gene, J gene, CDR3 protein, CDR3 DNA. The D gene is left open where the match is weak. Clone size appears in some rows only: once, few, many, or a class for an expanded clone.

>TRBV14|few|TRBD1|TRBJ2-3
CASSPQDRGRDTDTQYF
TGTGCCAGCAGCCCCCAGGACAGGGGGCGCGACACAGATACGCAGTATTTT
>TRBV2|-|TRBD2|TRBJ2-5
CASSGGGNQETQYF
TGTGCCAGCAGTGGCGGGGGGAACCAAGAGACCCAGTACTTC
>TRBV19|-|-|TRBJ2-2
CASSTQGWDTGELFF
TGTGCCAGTAGTACCCAGGGGTGGGACACCGGGGAGCTGTTTTTT
>TRBV5-4|-|-|TRBJ2-2
CASSLEGTGELFF
TGTGCCAGCAGCTTGGAAGGCACCGGGGAGCTGTTTTTT
>TRBV5-6|-|TRBD1|TRBJ1-5
CASSRKGAAQPQHF
TGTGCCAGCAGCCGTAAGGGGGCAGCTCAGCCCCAGCATTTT
>TRBV13|-|-|TRBJ2-3
CASSLGTSRAYTQYF
TGTGCCAGCAGCCTTGGGACATCCCGGGCGTATACGCAGTATTTT
>TRBV29-1|-|-|TRBJ1-1
CSVPPGNTEAFF
TGCAGCGTTCCCCCAGGGAACACTGAAGCTTTCTTT
>TRBV27|-|-|TRBJ1-2
CASSFGGTNYGYTF
TGTGCCAGCAGTTTCGGGGGCACCAACTATGGCTACACCTTC
>TRBV28|-|TRBD1|TRBJ1-2
CASSYEPGGYGYTF
TGTGCCAGCAGTTATGAGCCAGGGGGTTATGGCTACACCTTC
>TRBV19|-|TRBD1|TRBJ1-5
CASSPRDRGFNQPQHF
TGTGCCAGTAGTCCCCGGGACAGGGGATTCAATCAGCCCCAGCATTTT
>TRBV4-2|-|-|TRBJ1-5
CASSQNPTGYQPQHF
TGTGCCAGCAGCCAGAACCCAACGGGCTATCAGCCCCAGCATTTT
>TRBV6-1|-|TRBD1|TRBJ1-5
CASSEQGGSNQPQHF
TGTGCCAGCAGTGAACAGGGGGGTAGCAATCAGCCCCAGCATTTT
>TRBV10-3|-|TRBD1|TRBJ2-2
CAITPGTVMTGELFF
TGTGCCATAACCCCAGGGACAGTGATGACCGGGGAGCTGTTTTTT
>TRBV18|-|TRBD1|TRBJ1-4
CASSRRTGSGVATNEKLFF
TGTGCCAGCTCACGGAGGACAGGGAGTGGAGTTGCAACTAATGAAAAACTGTTTTTT
>TRBV19|-|-|TRBJ2-3
CASGRGSSTDTQYF
TGTGCCAGTGGCAGGGGATCTAGCACAGATACGCAGTATTTT